This TCR beta chain was captured by sequencing in a study of blood T cell repertoires in COVID-19. Overall study: Researchers got acute and convalescent COVID-19 samples from the United States, Italy and Spain. Sources were T cells, B-cell-depleted T cells, or PBMCs; the material itself was cDNA or gDNA.

In the source study's methods: The authors estimated nucleated cell counts from reference gene primer amplification. The repertoire was sequenced with immunoSEQ multiplex PCR; TCRdb's copy has only in-frame clones and lacks some. V, J and clone size reflect that table, while D and trimming were determined from the DNA. The profile shows about 400,000 clones, more than 70% of them singletons. The CDR3 runs to 13 residues. The V gene lost 4 bases and the J gene lost 4 bases, with 10 bases spanning the gap. Germline CDR1 reads ENHRY; CDR2 reads SYGVKD. The chain links TRBV10-3 to TRBJ1-2, with D uncertain. Sequenced sample: peripheral blood. The receptor was isolated from a middle-aged man with acute or convalescent COVID-19. The CDR3 coding sequence is TGTGCCATCAGTGGCGGTAGAGGCTATGGCTACACCTTC. Translation gives CAISGGRGYGYTF.